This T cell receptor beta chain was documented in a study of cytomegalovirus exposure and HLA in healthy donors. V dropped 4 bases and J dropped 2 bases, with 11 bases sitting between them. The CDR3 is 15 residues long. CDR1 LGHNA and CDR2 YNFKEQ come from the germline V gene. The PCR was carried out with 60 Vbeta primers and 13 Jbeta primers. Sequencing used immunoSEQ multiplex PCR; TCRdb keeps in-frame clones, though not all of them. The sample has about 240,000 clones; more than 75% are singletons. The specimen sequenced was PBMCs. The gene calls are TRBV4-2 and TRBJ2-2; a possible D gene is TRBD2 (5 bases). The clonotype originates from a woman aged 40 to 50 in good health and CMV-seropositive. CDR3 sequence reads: CASSPSSTNTGELFF. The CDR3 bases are TGTGCCAGCAGCCCTTCTAGCACCAACACCGGGGAGCTGTTTTTT.